This TCR beta chain was observed in a study of T cells in Graves' hyperthyroidism and ophthalmopathy. Overall study context: At the time of initial diagnosis and before any treatment, peripheral blood was collected.

Amplification yielded TCR beta CDR3 regions, with RNA transcripts as the source. Primed by the HTBI set, a first-round RT-PCR was run on the TCR CDR3. A single record per CDR3 protein comes from TCRdb applying MiXCR to the multiplex PCR reads. The table records a few hundred thousand distinct CDR3 sequences, under 25% of them present only once. CDR1 and CDR2 (germline): MNHNY, SVGAGI (reference sequence). The CDR3 has 15 amino acids. Trimming took 2 bases from V and 4 from J; bases not matched to a gene: 7. The study included ophthalmopathy patients with Clinical Activity Score at least 3, NOSPECS grade at least 4 and duration under 3 months. PBMCs were derived from about 9.1 ml fresh peripheral blood.

The sequenced material came from blood. The chain recombines TRBV6-6 with TRBJ2-7, with TRBD1 matching over 8 bases. This TCR came from a woman in her 70s with Graves' ophthalmopathy. DNA for the CDR3: TGTGCCAGCAGTTACGTCCGCAGGGGGCTATACGAGCAGTACTTC. Its translation is CASSYVRRGLYEQYF.